This TCR beta chain was recorded in a study of human T cells and chemical hapten exposure. MiXCR, applied by TCRdb to the RACE reads, yields one record per CDR3 protein. The table records about 77,000 distinct CDR3 sequences, around 9.3% of them present only once. Time point in this sample: healthy volunteer bleed at 6 weeks. The study extracted total RNA from unfractionated whole blood. Regarding the study as a whole: TCRs at a frequency above 1 in 1000 stayed unchanged with DPC sensitization.

This clonotype has only a few counts. Its antigen remains unknown. The CDR3 totals 16 residues. V was pared by 4 bases and J by 0 bases, with 13 bases between. Germline-derived CDR1 and CDR2 are SGHKS and YYEKEE (reference sequence). This chain joins TRBV5-5 and TRBJ1-4; no clear D gene. The specimen sequenced was whole blood. The origin of this receptor is a female donor in good health. Some clones in this sample may be carry-over from other donors' samples. The CDR3 coding sequence is TGTGCCAGCAGCCGCAGCTCCGGAGCAACTAATGAAAAACTGTTTTTT. Translating it yields CASSRSSGATNEKLFF. The variable domain in full, completed from reference TRBV5-5 and TRBJ1-4, reads DAGVTQSPTHLIKTRGQQVTLRCSPISGHKSVSWYQQVLGQGPQFIFQYYEKEERGRGNFPDRFSARQFPNYSSELNVNALLLGDSALYLCASSRSSGATNEKLFFGSGTQLSVL.